The 8 T cell receptor beta chains presented below share a single source sample, sequenced in a study of T cell repertoires in ileal Crohn's disease. Generated by immunoSEQ multiplex PCR, the TCRdb table keeps only in-frame clones and is missing some. Counted here are about 15,000 clones, about 82% occurring once; the ten biggest clones make up 6% to 6.5%. The sequenced sample consisted of ileal tissue. These receptors were obtained from an adult with Crohn's disease.

The chain joins TRBV19 to TRBJ1-1, with 11 bases identical to TRBD1. After removal of 4 bases from V and 5 bases from J, the junction contained 3 bases not matched to a gene. There are 14 residues in the CDR3. Per the germline V gene, CDR1 is LNHDA and CDR2 is SQIVND (reference sequence). The CDR3 DNA reads TGTGCCAGTAGTAGGGACAGGGGGAGGACTGAAGCTTTCTTT. Translated: CASSRDRGRTEAFF.

The CDR3 protein is CASKRGRMNSYEQYF. DNA for the CDR3: TGTGCCAGCAAAAGGGGGCGCATGAACTCCTACGAGCAGTACTTC. The V gene is TRBV6-5, the J gene TRBJ2-7, with 7 bases lining up with TRBD1. The CDR3 totals 15 residues. V dropped 7 bases and J dropped 0; count of bases not matched to a gene: 9. CDR1 is MNHEY and CDR2 is SVGAGI in the germline V gene.

The chain carries TRBV6-5 and TRBJ1-1; possible D gene TRBD1, 5 bases. Germline CDR1 reads MNHEY; CDR2 reads SVGAGI. V dropped 5 bases and J dropped 3 bases, with 10 bases sitting between them. CDR3 length: 13 residues. Here the CDR3 DNA reads TGTGCCAGCAGTGCCCGGGGGGACACTGAAGCTTTCTTT. Protein: CASSARGDTEAFF.

This clone was recorded a few times. The chain carries TRBV11-1 and TRBJ2-7, with D maybe TRBD1 (6 bases). CDR1 SGHAT and CDR2 FQDESV come from the germline V gene (reference sequence). The ends were cut back, 5 bases at V and 0 bases at J, with 8 bases in the middle. The CDR3 runs to 13 residues. CDR3: CASSGQNSYEQYF. CDR3 nucleotides: TGTGCCAGCAGCGGACAGAACTCCTACGAGCAGTACTTC.

This CDR3 is CASTPTGGYEQYF. In DNA form, the CDR3 reads TGTGCCAGCACCCCGACAGGGGGTTACGAGCAGTACTTC. J is TRBJ2-7 and V is TRBV5-4, with 9 bases aligning to TRBD1. The trim removed 6 bases at V and 4 bases at J, leaving 5 bases unmatched. The CDR3 is made up of 13 amino acids. Germline CDR1 reads SGHNT; CDR2 reads YYREEE (reference sequence).

The chain recombines TRBV6-1 with TRBJ2-5, with D unclear. The CDR3 has 16 residues. Germline V gene sequence: CDR1 MNHNS, CDR2 SASEGT. V was trimmed by 0 bases and J by 4 bases, leaving 15 bases between them. The CDR3 bases are TGTGCCAGCAGTGAAGCCGGATTTGGTTCGGGAGAGACCCAGTACTTC. Encoded protein: CASSEAGFGSGETQYF.

This clone was picked up a small number of times. V and J are TRBV2 and TRBJ2-1, with 7 bases matching TRBD2. The CDR3 length is 15 residues. Unmatched junction bases numbered 11, after V lost 8 bases and J lost 4 bases. Germline values: CDR1 SNHLY, CDR2 FYNNEI. The CDR3 bases are TGTGCCAGCGTAGAGTCTAGCGGCAATTACAATGAGCAGTTCTTC. Amino acid sequence: CASVESSGNYNEQFF.

Judged by abundance, this clone is medium-sized (0.01 to 0.1%). The CDR3 nucleotides are TGCGCCAGCAGCTTGACCTACTGGACTAGCGCTCCTAGCACAGATACGCAGTATTTT. It translates to CASSLTYWTSAPSTDTQYF. The chain recombines TRBV5-1 with TRBJ2-3; TRBD2 agrees at 9 bases. V lost 1 base to trimming and J lost 0 bases; unmatched junction nucleotides: 12. CDR3 length equals 19 residues. CDR1 is SGHRS and CDR2 is YFSETQ in the germline V gene.